The 13 T cell receptor beta chains given below trace back to one sample, sequenced in a study of blood T cell repertoires in COVID-19. Measured with immunoSEQ multiplex PCR; TCRdb has only the in-frame clones, and not every one. The data show fewer than 200,000 clones, more than 85% seen once. Sequenced sample: PBMCs or T cells enriched from blood (not recorded which). Receptors were obtained from a woman in her thirties or forties in a cohort exposed to, infected with or recovered from COVID-19 (not recorded which).

V and J are TRBV9 and TRBJ2-7, with 9 bases identical to TRBD1. This CDR3 region has 17 residues. CDR1 is SGDLS, CDR2 YYNGEE, per germline. J lost 3 bases, V lost 4 bases, and 14 bases had no gene match. CDR3 residues: CASSHSMTGGKNYEQYF. The CDR3 DNA is TGTGCCAGCAGCCATTCGATGACAGGGGGTAAAAACTACGAGCAGTACTTC.

The CDR3 sequence: CASSVSPSMTSNTEAFF. CDR3 nucleotides: TGTGCCAGCAGCGTGTCTCCCTCTATGACAAGTAACACTGAAGCTTTCTTT. V and J are TRBV9 and TRBJ1-1; no clear D gene. CDR1 is SGDLS, CDR2 YYNGEE, per germline. The CDR3 extends over 17 amino acids. The V end was cut by 2 bases, the J end by 2 bases, with 19 bases between. Filled out from reference TRBV9 and TRBJ1-1, the complete variable domain reads DSGVTQTPKHLITATGQRVTLRCSPRSGDLSVYWYQQSLDQGLQFLIQYYNGEERAKGNILERFSAQQFPDLHSELNLSSLELGDSALYFCASSVSPSMTSNTEAFFGQGTRLTVV.

The chain's CDR3 is CASSLGAGPYEQYF. As DNA, the CDR3 is TGTGCCAGCAGTTTAGGAGCGGGCCCCTACGAGCAGTACTTC. This sequence joins TRBV27 and TRBJ2-7; perhaps TRBD2 as D (6 bases). Germline-derived CDR1 and CDR2 are MNHEY and SMNVEV (reference sequence). CDR3 length: 14 amino acids. V lost 2 bases, J lost 2 bases, and 10 bases lay in between.

The V and J genes are TRBV4-1 and TRBJ2-2; D is unresolved. CDR3 length equals 17 residues. Germline V gene lookup returns CDR1 MGHRA and CDR2 YSYEKL. V was cut by 4 bases and J by 3 bases, with 18 bases left in between. The CDR3 reads CASSRLETLPDTGELFF. DNA for the CDR3: TGCGCCAGCAGCCGCCTAGAGACCTTACCCGACACCGGGGAGCTGTTTTTT.

CDR3 in amino acids: CASSLREGRANSPLHF. CDR3 DNA sequence: TGCGCCAGCAGCCTCCGGGAAGGAAGAGCTAATTCACCCCTCCACTTT. The chain joins TRBV4-3 to TRBJ1-6; D not certain. Germline lookup yields CDR1 LGHNA and CDR2 YSLEER. V was cut by 4 bases and J by 6 bases, with 16 bases left in between. This CDR3 is built from 16 residues.

J is TRBJ2-1 and V is TRBV18, with 8 nucleotides matching TRBD1. CDR3 size: 16 residues. Germline assignment: CDR1 KGHSH and CDR2 LQKENI. V lost 3 bases and J lost 1; bases outside the gene matches: 5. The CDR3 DNA sequence: TGTGCCAGCTCACCCCTTCAGGGGGCATCCTACAATGAGCAGTTCTTC. Translation gives CASSPLQGASYNEQFF.

V and J are TRBV27 and TRBJ1-5, with a weak D call TRBD1 (6 bases). CDR3 length: 13 residues. The germline V gene encodes CDR1 MNHEY and CDR2 SMNVEV (reference sequence). V lost 6 bases and J lost 8, with 14 bases in between. The CDR3: CASRQGIKEPQHF. The CDR3, as DNA: TGTGCCAGCAGACAGGGTATTAAGGAGCCCCAGCATTTT.

The chain joins TRBV28 to TRBJ1-6; 9 bases are shared with TRBD1. Looked up from germline, CDR1 is MDHEN and CDR2 is SYDVKM. This CDR3 has 15 amino acids. V lost 6 bases and J lost 8; bases outside the gene matches: 8. CDR3: CASSKQGAVYSPLHF. The DNA of the CDR3 is TGTGCCAGCAGCAAACAGGGGGCCGTATATTCACCCCTCCACTTT.

The J gene is TRBJ1-2, the V gene TRBV6-2 or TRBV6-3; D might be TRBD1 (6 bases). This CDR3 spans 18 amino acids. V lost 5 bases to trimming and J lost 4 bases, with 26 bases between them. Germline CDR1 MNHEY, CDR2 SVGEGT. CDR3 in DNA: TGTGCCAGCAGTGGCATACGGGACACTACTTTCTACGTCTATGGCTACACCTTC. Protein product: CASSGIRDTTFYVYGYTF.

This sequence joins TRBV29-1 and TRBJ2-5, with 9 bases fitting TRBD2. The germline CDR1 and CDR2 sequences are SQVTM and ANQGSEA. V gave up 6 bases and J gave up 12 bases; unmatched junction bases: 8. The CDR3 contains 11 residues. In DNA, the CDR3 is TGCAGCGTCCCCGTTCTAGCGGGGAAGTACTTC. Protein sequence: CSVPVLAGKYF.

The V and J genes are TRBV24-1 and TRBJ2-1; 15 bases map to TRBD2. Trimming cost V 4 bases and J 0 bases; bases outside gene matches: 9. The CDR3 is 20 residues long. Germline CDR1 is KGHDR and CDR2 is SFDVKD. CDR3 sequence: CATSDLGLAGGSSSYNEQFF. As DNA, the CDR3 is TGTGCCACCAGTGACCTAGGACTAGCGGGAGGGTCCAGCTCCTACAATGAGCAGTTCTTC.

J is TRBJ1-1 and V is TRBV7-6; D may be TRBD1 (5 bases). Germline V lookup: CDR1 SGHVS, CDR2 FNYEAQ. V lost 4 bases and J 8 bases, leaving 14 bases between the germline ends. This CDR3 is 13 amino acids long. The CDR3 sequence: CASSSPGSREAFF. CDR3 in DNA: TGTGCCAGCAGCTCACCAGGGTCGCGGGAAGCTTTCTTT.

This chain links TRBV28 with TRBJ1-5; 7 nucleotides match TRBD1. The germline CDR1 and CDR2 sequences are MDHEN and SYDVKM. The CDR3 is 14 amino acids. Trimming took 5 bases from V and 4 from J; bases not matched to a gene: 5. CDR3 region: CASSGDRVNQPQHF. CDR3 coding DNA: TGTGCCAGCAGTGGTGACAGGGTAAATCAGCCCCAGCATTTT. Complete variable domain (other parts from reference TRBV28 and TRBJ1-5): DVKVTQSSRYLVKRTGEKVFLECVQDMDHENMFWYRQDPGLGLRLIYFSYDVKMKEKGDIPEGYSVSREKKERFSLILESASTNQTSMYLCASSGDRVNQPQHFGDGTRLSIL.